This T cell receptor beta chain was obtained from a study of cytomegalovirus exposure and HLA in healthy donors. Study details: The same platform was used for the roughly 120 validation repertoires as for the approximately 630 first-cohort repertoires, as reported in a later analysis. Notes on the study in general: In the roughly 130 validation repertoires, a later analysis found that first-cohort TCR clusters tended to co-occur. Reports described diagnosis of cytomegalovirus status by the classifier as highly specific and sensitive. A list of 150 to 200 TCR beta chains associated with cytomegalovirus was given.

CDR3 size: 19 residues. From germline, CDR1 is SGHAT and CDR2 FQNNGV. After removal of 4 bases from V and 1 base from J, the junction contained 14 bases not matched to a gene. With regard to this clone: What it binds is not known.

Repertoires were generated with immunoSEQ multiplex PCR, while TCRdb's copy carries only in-frame clones and drops some. In the table there are about 110,000 clones, nearly 97% of which are singletons. V and J are TRBV11-2 and TRBJ2-5, with 11 bases aligning to TRBD2. The sequence derives from a woman aged 18-29 years in good health and CMV-seronegative. Sequenced material: PBMCs. The CDR3 sequence is CASSSHRRLAGHIQETQYF. The CDR3 DNA reads TGTGCCAGCAGCTCTCACCGGAGACTAGCGGGGCACATCCAAGAGACCCAGTACTTC.